Presented here are 8 T cell receptor beta chains from one specimen sequenced in a study of blood T cell repertoires in COVID-19. The table came from immunoSEQ multiplex PCR; TCRdb's copy has only in-frame clones and leaves some out. The sample carries 130,000 to 150,000 clones, approximately 90% recorded once. Sequences were obtained from PBMCs or T cells enriched from blood (not recorded which). These receptors were collected from a woman under 40 with acute COVID-19.

In DNA form, the CDR3 reads TGTGCCAGCAGCTCAACTCAGGGGTCAAACTATGGCTACACCTTC. Translated: CASSSTQGSNYGYTF. V and J are TRBV7-6 and TRBJ1-2; weak D call: TRBD1 (6 bases). The CDR3 runs 15 residues. V shed 4 bases and J shed 2 bases, with 14 bases lying between them. Looked up from germline, CDR1 is SGHVS and CDR2 is FNYEAQ.

This clone has a handful of counts. The chain couples TRBV7-9 to TRBJ2-3; D is unresolved. Germline-derived CDR1 and CDR2 are SEHNR and FQNEAQ (reference sequence). V was shortened by 6 bases and J by 4 bases, with 17 bases between the two germline ends. CDR3 length equals 15 residues. The CDR3: CASSLASLWADTQYF. Written as DNA, the CDR3 is TGTGCCAGCAGTCTGGCTAGTTTGTGGGCAGATACGCAGTATTTT.

The V and J genes are TRBV14 and TRBJ2-3; a possible D gene is TRBD1 (5 bases). CDR1 is SGHDN and CDR2 is FVKESK in the germline V gene. Trimming cost V 3 bases and J 0 bases, with 13 bases left between them. The CDR3 consists of 16 residues. The CDR3 loop is CASSQPKGSSTDTQYF. The CDR3 DNA follows: TGTGCCAGCAGCCAGCCAAAGGGGTCGAGCACAGATACGCAGTATTTT.

This sequence joins TRBV18 and TRBJ2-7; 13 bases match TRBD2. Germline V gives CDR1 KGHSH, CDR2 LQKENI. The CDR3 sequence is 20 residues long. V lost 2 bases, J lost 1 base, and 14 bases stayed unmatched. In DNA form, the CDR3 reads TGTGCCAGCTCACCAAGGTTCGGAGAGAGACTAGCGGGAGGATCCTACGAGCAGTACTTC. Protein: CASSPRFGERLAGGSYEQYF.

Many counts were recorded for this clone. This rearrangement joins TRBV19 to TRBJ2-2; 10 bases map to TRBD1. Unmatched junction bases numbered 3, after V lost 3 bases and J lost 5 bases. Germline-derived CDR1 and CDR2 are LNHDA and SQIVND (reference sequence). The CDR3 runs 15 residues. The CDR3 DNA reads as TGTGCCAGTAGTATGACAGGGGGCTGGACCGGGGAGCTGTTTTTT. Translation: CASSMTGGWTGELFF.

The chain links TRBV6-4 to TRBJ2-3, with 8 bases fitting TRBD2. V gave up 6 bases and J gave up 8 bases; unmatched junction bases: 13. The CDR3 loop spans 15 amino acids. Germline CDR1 reads MRHNA; CDR2 reads SNTAGT. CDR3 region: CASRNLSGTAGTQYF. The CDR3 region has the DNA TGTGCCAGCAGAAACCTTAGCGGGACTGCGGGTACGCAGTATTTT.

The chain has TRBV5-1 and TRBJ2-7, with a possible D match to TRBD2 (6 bases). Per germline, CDR1 SGHRS and CDR2 YFSETQ. The V end lost 0 bases, the J end lost 3 bases, and 16 bases lay between the germline ends. The CDR3 sequence is 16 residues long. This CDR3 is CASSLGPGGTNYEQYF. Written as DNA, the CDR3 is TGCGCCAGCAGCTTGGGACCGGGCGGGACGAACTACGAGCAGTACTTC.

This chain connects TRBV4-2 to TRBJ2-1; 10 bases are a match to TRBD2. Germline CDR1 LGHNA, CDR2 YNFKEQ. The CDR3 totals 16 residues. The junction had 8 bases not matched to a gene; V was cut back by 1 base and J by 8 bases. Here the CDR3 DNA reads TGTGCCAGCAGCCAAGTTAGAGCGGGAGGGGTTGATGAGCAGTTCTTC. This codes for CASSQVRAGGVDEQFF.